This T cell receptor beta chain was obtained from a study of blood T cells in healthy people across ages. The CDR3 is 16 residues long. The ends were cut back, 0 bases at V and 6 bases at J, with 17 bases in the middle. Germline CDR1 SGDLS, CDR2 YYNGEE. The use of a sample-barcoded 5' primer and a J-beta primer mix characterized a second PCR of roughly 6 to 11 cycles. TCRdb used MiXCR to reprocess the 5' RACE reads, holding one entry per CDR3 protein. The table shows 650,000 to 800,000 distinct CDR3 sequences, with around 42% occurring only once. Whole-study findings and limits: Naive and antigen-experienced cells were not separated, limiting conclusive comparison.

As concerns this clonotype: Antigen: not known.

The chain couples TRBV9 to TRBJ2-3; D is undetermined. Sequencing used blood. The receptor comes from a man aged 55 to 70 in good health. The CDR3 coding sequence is TGTGCCAGCAGCGTAGCAGTCGGCTCCACAAGGGATACGCAGTATTTT. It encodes CASSVAVGSTRDTQYF.